This TCR beta chain was found in a study of CD8+CD57+ T cells in acquired aplastic anemia. At the level of the study: DNA recovered from sorted CD4+ and CD8+ cells had a mean of approximately 3.4 ug.

Study-level points and caveats: Patients and controls had in common approximately 30 CD8+ CDR3 sequences. Patients and controls were not found to differ significantly in CD8+ Simpson's diversity.

This CDR3 is built from 14 residues. V gave up 4 bases and J gave up 6 bases, with 14 bases separating them. The germline V gene has CDR1 ENHRY and CDR2 SYGVKD. Only patients with CD8+CD57+ cell expansion on flow cytometry were chosen for sequencing. Patients had received no therapy at the time of blood sampling. The template for TCR beta VDJ and CDR3 sequence profiling was genomic DNA. One entry per CDR3 protein, called by TCRdb with MiXCR from the reads. The sample comprises over 150,000 distinct CDR3 sequences, almost 50% of which are singletons, and 10% to 15% rests with the top ten. This clonotype has only a few counts. Antigen: not known.

Sequencing was performed on sorted CD4+, CD8+, or CD8+CD57+ T cells (not recorded which) from PBMCs. This clonotype originated in a human donor with aplastic anemia. This sequence joins TRBV10-3 and TRBJ2-3; D perhaps matches TRBD1 (6 bases). The CDR3 DNA reads TGTGCCATCAGTGCAAGACAGGTGGGGGATACGCAGTATTTT. Amino acids: CAISARQVGDTQYF.